Shown below are 29 T cell receptor beta chains from a single sample sequenced in a study of cytomegalovirus exposure and HLA in healthy donors. Vbeta (60) and Jbeta (13) primers were used in the PCR. The method was immunoSEQ multiplex PCR; TCRdb's version includes in-frame clones alone and lacks a portion of them. The sample shows some 190,000 clones, roughly four fifths of them seen only once. The sample taken for sequencing was PBMCs. The source is a woman aged 30 to 39 in good health and CMV-seropositive.

V gene TRBV19 combines with J gene TRBJ2-3, with a possible D match to TRBD2 (5 bases). V was pared by 3 bases and J by 4 bases, with 14 bases between. This CDR3 is built from 15 residues. Germline V gene sequence: CDR1 LNHDA, CDR2 SQIVND (reference sequence). Here the CDR3 DNA reads TGTGCCAGTAGTATTGAGGGTAACCCCGCAGATACGCAGTATTTT. Its translation is CASSIEGNPADTQYF.

V and J are TRBV29-1 and TRBJ1-2; D perhaps matches TRBD1 (5 bases). CDR1 and CDR2 (germline): SQVTM, ANQGSEA. The CDR3 runs 12 residues. Trimming removed 3 bases from V and 4 bases from J, with 9 bases in between. The CDR3 region is CSVDGGVYGYTF. The CDR3 nucleotides read TGCAGCGTTGATGGGGGGGTCTATGGCTACACCTTC.

The J gene is TRBJ2-1, the V gene TRBV5-8, with TRBD2 matching 7 bases. CDR1 is SGHTS, CDR2 YDEGEE, per germline. The CDR3 runs to 18 residues. With V trimmed by 2 bases and J by 4 bases, 15 bases remained unmatched. Written as DNA, the CDR3 is TGTGCCAGCAGCTTTCTTAGGGGATGGGGGGGACTTTACAATGAGCAGTTCTTC. This translates into CASSFLRGWGGLYNEQFF.

In nucleotides, the CDR3 is TGTGCCAGTAGTATCGGGGGGCTAGCCAAAAACATTCAGTACTTC. It is translated as CASSIGGLAKNIQYF. This chain joins TRBV19 and TRBJ2-4; a weak D match, TRBD2 (7 bases). With 3 bases removed from V and 0 bases from J, the gap between germline ends came to 9 bases. CDR3 size: 15 residues. Germline loops: CDR1 LNHDA, CDR2 SQIVND (reference sequence).

The chain uses TRBV5-1 and TRBJ1-4, with D possibly matching TRBD1 (6 bases). The V gene's germline CDR1 is SGHRS and CDR2 YFSETQ. The CDR3 covers 14 residues. V gave up 0 bases and J gave up 7 bases, with 10 bases separating them. This chain's CDR3 is CASSLEQGSEKLFF. The CDR3 DNA sequence: TGCGCCAGCAGCTTGGAACAGGGTTCTGAAAAACTGTTTTTT.

This rearrangement joins TRBV6-1 to TRBJ1-5, with D possibly TRBD1 on 5 matching bases. Germline loops: CDR1 MNHNS, CDR2 SASEGT. V lost 6 bases to trimming and J lost 4 bases, with 10 bases between them. This CDR3 comprises 13 residues. CDR3 DNA sequence: TGTGCCAGCAGATGGGGCCTGAATCAGCCCCAGCATTTT. This sequence encodes CASRWGLNQPQHF.

This sequence joins TRBV10-1 and TRBJ2-7; D gene uncertain. Germline V gene lookup returns CDR1 WNHNN and CDR2 SYGVQD (reference sequence). V was trimmed by 3 bases and J by 0 bases, leaving 9 bases between them. The CDR3 has 14 residues. The CDR3 region is CASSDSGFSYEQYF. The CDR3 DNA reads TGCGCCAGCAGTGATTCAGGATTCTCCTACGAGCAGTACTTC.

Only a few counts were recorded for this clone. The chain carries TRBV4-2 and TRBJ1-2; no clear D gene. Germline values: CDR1 LGHNA, CDR2 YNFKEQ. The CDR3 is 15 residues long. Trimming removed 6 bases from V and 0 bases from J, with 14 bases in between. DNA of the CDR3: TGTGCCAGCAGGGAAAGATTAGGAGCTAACTATGGCTACACCTTC. Its protein is CASRERLGANYGYTF.

The chain links TRBV28 to TRBJ1-2; 8 bases agree with TRBD1. The CDR3 is 15 residues long. Trimming at V came to 3 bases and at J to 4 bases, leaving 7 bases not matched to a gene. The germline CDR1 and CDR2 sequences are MDHEN and SYDVKM. The CDR3 sequence is CASSFLDRETYGYTF. As DNA, the CDR3 is TGTGCCAGCAGTTTCCTGGACAGGGAGACCTATGGCTACACCTTC.

Comment on this clone: An end of the junction does not agree with germline; a read error may underlie this. The chain has TRBV5-1 and TRBJ2-5, with TRBD2 matching over 7 bases. Germline CDR1 SGHRS, CDR2 YFSETQ. The CDR3 sequence is 14 residues long. The CDR3 DNA is TGCGCCAGCAGCTTAACTAGCGCCCAAGGGACCCAGTACTTC. Its translation: CASSLTSAQGTQYF.

As regards this clone: One end of the junction does not line up with germline, which may come from a read error. This CDR3 is also generated by other DNA sequences in the sample. The chain combines TRBV6-1 with TRBJ1-4; D is undetermined. Germline V gives CDR1 MNHNS, CDR2 SASEGT. The CDR3 runs to 14 residues. CDR3 amino acids: CAIQNPPTNEKLFF. DNA of the CDR3: TGCGCCATCCAGAACCCGCCAACTAATGAAAAACTGTTTTTT.

V is TRBV19 and J is TRBJ2-1; 9 bases align to TRBD2. The CDR3 has 15 amino acids. The germline CDR1 and CDR2 sequences are LNHDA and SQIVND (reference sequence). The V gene end was trimmed by 3 bases and the J gene end by 4 bases; junction bases not matched to a gene: 4. Written as DNA, the CDR3 is TGTGCCAGTAGTATCCTAGCGGGGACTTACAATGAGCAGTTCTTC. Translation gives CASSILAGTYNEQFF.

As to this clone: The same CDR3 can be traced to other DNA sequences in this sample. The chain carries TRBV27 and TRBJ2-7; D perhaps matches TRBD2 (6 bases). The CDR3 covers 14 residues. Germline V gene lookup returns CDR1 MNHEY and CDR2 SMNVEV (reference sequence). V was pared by 3 bases and J by 7 bases, with 16 bases between. CDR3 loop: CASSFELAYGEQYF. In DNA, the CDR3 is TGTGCCAGCAGTTTTGAACTAGCCTATGGGGAGCAGTACTTC.

The CDR3, as DNA: TGTGCCAGCAGCCAAGGCGGTCGCTCCTACAATGAGCAGTTCTTC. This codes for CASSQGGRSYNEQFF. The V gene is TRBV14, the J gene TRBJ2-1; D is undetermined. The CDR3 length is 15 residues. Germline V CDR1 and CDR2: SGHDN, FVKESK. Trimming pared 1 base from V and 0 bases from J, leaving 7 bases between. Using reference TRBV14 and TRBJ2-1 for the parts outside the CDR3, the full variable domain is EAGVTQFPSHSVIEKGQTVTLRCDPISGHDNLYWYRRVMGKEIKFLLHFVKESKQDESGMPNNRFLAERTGGTYSTLKVQPAELEDSGVYFCASSQGGRSYNEQFFGPGTRLTVL.

This chain uses TRBV5-4 with TRBJ1-1; weak D call: TRBD1 (5 bases). The germline CDR1 and CDR2 sequences are SGHNT and YYREEE (reference sequence). Trimming pared 4 bases from V and 0 bases from J, leaving 13 bases between. The CDR3 length is 15 residues. The CDR3 DNA reads TGTGCCAGCAGCCCAGGGTTCGACATGAACACTGAAGCTTTCTTT. The encoded protein is CASSPGFDMNTEAFF.

The chain is built from TRBV19 and TRBJ1-5, with D tentatively TRBD1 (5 bases). CDR3 length equals 16 residues. V was shortened by 9 bases and J by 6 bases, with 24 bases between the two germline ends. Germline loops: CDR1 LNHDA, CDR2 SQIVND (reference sequence). CDR3 bases: TGTGCCAGGGAGGGGCAGCAGGCTAGGGAACCTCAGCCCCAGCATTTT. It yields the protein CAREGQQAREPQPQHF.

This sequence joins TRBV19 and TRBJ2-1; 10 nucleotides line up with TRBD1. Germline V CDR1 and CDR2: LNHDA, SQIVND (reference sequence). V was pared by 3 bases and J by 8 bases, with 4 bases of the junction left unmatched. CDR3 length equals 14 residues. This chain's CDR3 is CASSIWDRGDEQFF. The CDR3 DNA sequence: TGTGCCAGTAGTATCTGGGACAGGGGTGATGAGCAGTTCTTC.

The chain employs TRBV6-6 and TRBJ1-1; D possibly corresponds to TRBD1 (6 bases). Germline CDR1 and CDR2: MNHNY and SVGAGI (reference sequence). The CDR3 has 14 residues. Trimming shortened V by 2 bases and J by 1 base, and 8 bases separated the two germline ends. CDR3 region: CASSYRQENTEAFF. CDR3 DNA sequence: TGTGCCAGCAGTTACCGACAGGAGAACACTGAAGCTTTCTTT.

The chain recombines TRBV7-9 with TRBJ2-5, with 8 bases fitting TRBD1. The germline V gene has CDR1 SEHNR and CDR2 FQNEAQ (reference sequence). After removal of 0 bases from V and 2 bases from J, the junction contained 2 bases not matched to a gene. The CDR3 extends over 15 amino acids. The chain's CDR3 is CASSLAWDRQETQYF. As DNA, the CDR3 is TGTGCCAGCAGCTTAGCTTGGGACAGGCAAGAGACCCAGTACTTC.

This chain connects TRBV19 to TRBJ1-2; D uncertain. Germline V gene lookup returns CDR1 LNHDA and CDR2 SQIVND (reference sequence). Trimming cost V 7 bases and J 0 bases, with 21 bases left between them. The CDR3 covers 17 residues. As DNA, the CDR3 is TGTGCCAGTATGTCGCCCGAGGATACATCAGCTAACTATGGCTACACCTTC. It specifies CASMSPEDTSANYGYTF.

The gene calls are TRBV15 and TRBJ2-5; 8 bases are shared with TRBD1. Germline CDR1 is LNHNV and CDR2 is YYDKDF (reference sequence). The CDR3 has 15 residues. V lost 5 bases and J lost 2; bases outside the gene matches: 7. CDR3 amino acids: CATSPRQGWQETQYF. CDR3 DNA: TGTGCCACCAGCCCAAGACAGGGGTGGCAAGAGACCCAGTACTTC.

About this clone: The junction does not match germline at one end; this may be a read error. V is TRBV7-9 and J is TRBJ2-3; the D is unclear. Germline CDR1 SEHNR, CDR2 FQNEAQ (reference sequence). The CDR3 is made up of 11 amino acids. The CDR3 DNA sequence: TGTTCCAGCACCAGGACAGATACGCAGTATTTT. It is translated as CSSTRTDTQYF.

The chain couples TRBV23-1 to TRBJ2-6, with D maybe TRBD1 (5 bases). TRBV23-1 is an ORF, with its function uncertain. The length of the CDR3 is 18 residues. V was clipped by 0 bases and J by 1 base, with 13 bases between them. The CDR3 protein is CASSQSGTGHSGANVLTF. The CDR3 nucleotides read TGCGCCAGCAGTCAATCGGGCACAGGCCATTCTGGGGCCAACGTCCTGACTTTC.

This clone was found once. This chain connects TRBV6-1 to TRBJ2-1; 10 nucleotides match TRBD2. V lost 8 bases to trimming and J lost 10 bases; unmatched junction nucleotides: 8. This CDR3 spans 13 amino acids. Germline V gene sequence: CDR1 MNHNS, CDR2 SASEGT. The CDR3 loop is CASLTSGTGEQFF. Written as DNA, the CDR3 is TGTGCCAGCCTAACTAGCGGGACGGGGGAGCAGTTCTTC.

This chain uses TRBV19 with TRBJ2-5; 11 nucleotides line up with TRBD2. The DNA end favors TRBJ2-7, so the J call may be wrong. Germline loops: CDR1 LNHDA, CDR2 SQIVND (reference sequence). The CDR3 consists of 14 residues. CDR3 sequence reads: CASSPGTSGYEQYF. Here the CDR3 DNA reads TGTGCCAGTAGCCCTGGGACTAGCGGTTACGAGCAGTACTTC.

On this clone: The sample contains more than one DNA sequence encoding this CDR3. The chain has TRBV5-1 and TRBJ2-3; perhaps TRBD1 as D (6 bases). The germline gives CDR1 SGHRS, CDR2 YFSETQ. CDR3 length: 14 amino acids. Trimming removed 0 bases at V and 1 base at J, with 6 bases between. The CDR3 loop is CASSLEGGTDTQYF. The CDR3 nucleotides read TGCGCCAGCAGCTTGGAGGGGGGCACAGATACGCAGTATTTT.

V usage is TRBV18 and J usage is TRBJ2-1; 11 bases align to TRBD2. J was trimmed by 3 bases and V by 4 bases; bases with no gene match: 2. This CDR3 has 15 residues. CDR1 is KGHSH, CDR2 LQKENI, per germline. CDR3 bases: TGTGCCAGCTCACTCACTAGCGGGGGCTACAATGAGCAGTTCTTC. This gives the protein CASSLTSGGYNEQFF.

This clone was observed a few times. J is TRBJ2-7 and V is TRBV27, with D possibly matching TRBD2 (5 bases). The CDR3 contains 15 residues. Germline CDR1 is MNHEY and CDR2 is SMNVEV (reference sequence). V lost 6 bases and J 2 bases, leaving 17 bases between the germline ends. The CDR3 loop is CASSKVREIAYEQYF. The CDR3 DNA is TGTGCCAGCAGCAAAGTGAGGGAGATCGCCTACGAGCAGTACTTC.

This clone was recorded only once. CDR3 sequence: CASSSGSYGYTF. The CDR3 DNA follows: TGTGCCAGCAGCTCTGGGAGCTATGGCTACACCTTC. The chain carries TRBV7-2 and TRBJ1-2; D not resolved. Germline lookup yields CDR1 SGHTA and CDR2 FQGNSA. V was trimmed by 4 bases and J by 4 bases, leaving 7 bases between them. This CDR3 has 12 residues.